Listed below are T cell receptor beta chains from one sample, sequenced in a study of cytomegalovirus exposure and HLA in healthy donors. The table came from immunoSEQ multiplex PCR; TCRdb's copy has only in-frame clones and leaves some out. The table records roughly 150,000 clones, roughly 80% of them present only once. The source material was PBMCs. The receptors were sampled from a man aged 35 to 55 in good health and CMV-seropositive. CDR3s include the opening cysteine and the closing phenylalanine or tryptophan. Fields, in order: V gene, J gene, D gene, clone size, CDR3 DNA, CDR3 protein. A D gene is named only where the DNA matches it firmly. A clone size is listed for some rows: how often the clone was seen (once, few, many), or a class if it is expanded.

V gene: TRBV11-2; J gene: TRBJ2-7; D gene: .; clone size: .; CDR3 DNA: TGTGCCAGCAGCCCCGGAGTTTACGAGCAGTACTTC; CDR3 protein: CASSPGVYEQYF
V gene: TRBV7-2; J gene: TRBJ2-3; D gene: TRBD1; clone size: .; CDR3 DNA: TGTGCCAGCAGCCCCCCCGGGACAGGGATGATCACAGATACGCAGTATTTT; CDR3 protein: CASSPPGTGMITDTQYF
V gene: TRBV10-3; J gene: TRBJ2-3; D gene: .; clone size: .; CDR3 DNA: TGTGCCATCAGTGAGTTAGGCGGGGAGGATACGCAGTATTTT; CDR3 protein: CAISELGGEDTQYF
V gene: TRBV19; J gene: TRBJ2-7; D gene: .; clone size: .; CDR3 DNA: TGTGCCAGTCGCTATGGACAGTCTCCCGCCTACGAGCAGTACTTC; CDR3 protein: CASRYGQSPAYEQYF
V gene: TRBV11-2; J gene: TRBJ2-2; D gene: TRBD2; clone size: .; CDR3 DNA: TGTGCCAGCAGCGACGGGTTAGCGGGAGCGGGCACCGGGGAGCTGTTTTTT; CDR3 protein: CASSDGLAGAGTGELFF
V gene: TRBV19; J gene: TRBJ1-1; D gene: .; clone size: .; CDR3 DNA: TGTGCCAGTAGGTTACAGGGTATGAACACTGAAGCTTTCTTT; CDR3 protein: CASRLQGMNTEAFF
V gene: TRBV7-2; J gene: TRBJ2-5; D gene: .; clone size: .; CDR3 DNA: TGTGCCAGCAGCCTTGACTCCTCGGGTGAGGAGACCCAGTACTTC; CDR3 protein: CASSLDSSGEETQYF
V gene: TRBV6-5; J gene: TRBJ2-7; D gene: TRBD1; clone size: .; CDR3 DNA: TGTGCCAGCAGTTACTCAGGACAGGCCAGCGAGCAGTACTTC; CDR3 protein: CASSYSGQASEQYF
V gene: TRBV14; J gene: TRBJ2-3; D gene: TRBD2; clone size: few; CDR3 DNA: TGTGCCAGCACACCAGCGGGAGTTGTGGGGAATACGCAGTATTTT; CDR3 protein: CASTPAGVVGNTQYF
V gene: TRBV9; J gene: TRBJ2-1; D gene: TRBD1; clone size: .; CDR3 DNA: TGTGCCAGCAGCGTAGGTCCGGGACAGGGACAGGGAAATGAGCAGTTCTTC; CDR3 protein: CASSVGPGQGQGNEQFF
V gene: TRBV4-1; J gene: TRBJ1-6; D gene: TRBD1; clone size: .; CDR3 DNA: TGCGCCAGCAGCCAAGCGGGGACAGGGAATTCACCCCTCCACTTT; CDR3 protein: CASSQAGTGNSPLHF
V gene: TRBV6-4; J gene: TRBJ1-2; D gene: .; clone size: .; CDR3 DNA: TGTGCCAGCAGTCCTACCGGGACACCATACTATGGCTACACCTTC; CDR3 protein: CASSPTGTPYYGYTF
V gene: TRBV29-1; J gene: TRBJ2-2; D gene: .; clone size: .; CDR3 DNA: TGCAGCGTTGAAAGGACACCAAGAGGGGAGCTGTTTTTT; CDR3 protein: CSVERTPRGELFF